This TCR beta chain was sequenced during a study of T cell repertoires in cytomegalovirus infection. TCRdb reprocessed the reads with MiXCR, giving one entry per CDR3 protein. Of approximately 750,000 distinct CDR3 sequences listed, approximately 40% were seen once; the top ten hold 2.8%. This clonotype was counted only a few times. The CDR3 is 14 residues long. From germline, CDR1 is SGHRS and CDR2 YFSETQ. Unmatched junction bases numbered 3, after V lost 0 bases and J lost 6 bases. This chain joins TRBV5-1 and TRBJ2-1; TRBD1 aligns across 7 bases. The TCR sequence derives from a human donor in good health (CMV status not recorded). Some clones in this sample may be carry-over from other donors' samples. Sequenced material: PBMCs. The CDR3 loop is CASSLGGQANEQFF. CDR3 DNA: TGCGCCAGCAGCTTGGGCGGACAGGCCAATGAGCAGTTCTTC. Together with reference TRBV5-1 and TRBJ2-1, the CDR3 gives the full variable domain: KAGVTQTPRYLIKTRGQQVTLSCSPISGHRSVSWYQQTPGQGLQFLFEYFSETQRNKGNFPGRFSGRQFSNSRSEMNVSTLELGDSALYLCASSLGGQANEQFFGPGTRLTVL.